The source of this TCR beta chain is a study of beta chain features in type 1 diabetes. What was sequenced were expressed TCRB transcripts, since all of the isolated RNA had been reverse transcribed. The assay was immunoSEQ multiplex PCR, and TCRdb's table has in-frame clones only and misses some. The table lists about 230,000 clones, approximately 16% of them singletons, with 0.085% in the top ten. This clone showed up just a few times. As yet, its antigen is unknown. The study's findings and limits: Moderate yet significant TCRB CDR3 shortening was seen in Type 1 diabetes patients in all four CD4+ subsets.

The sequence was collected from a young man with type 1 diabetes. Sequences were obtained from naive CD4+ T cells from blood.

CDR3 region: CASSLAVASTDTQYF. CDR3 coding DNA: TGCGCCAGCAGCTTGGCGGTAGCGAGCACAGATACGCAGTATTTT. The rearrangement joins TRBV5-1 to TRBJ2-3; maybe TRBD2 (5 bases). Trimming took off 0 bases at V and 0 bases at J, with 8 bases between the two ends. CDR3 length equals 15 residues. CDR1 and CDR2 from the germline V gene are SGHRS and YFSETQ.